Listed here is a single T cell receptor beta chain. Germline lookup yields CDR1 LNHNV and CDR2 YYDKDF (reference sequence). V lost 1 base and J lost 8, with 9 bases in between. The CDR3 sequence is 14 residues long. The entry originates in a study of regulatory T cells in long-lasting Graves disease. TCR beta libraries were built with iRepertoire HTBI primers and Arm-PCR of CDR3 regions. TCRdb reprocessed the multiplex PCR reads with MiXCR, giving one entry per CDR3 protein. The table lists almost 450,000 distinct CDR3 sequences, 16% of them singletons. The time point is: newly diagnosed GD, antithyroid drugs for less than 3 months. The TCR library was made from RNA that had been extracted from PBMCs in TRIzol. These data are also associated with another study on T cells in Graves' hyperthyroidism and ophthalmopathy. In that study: Clinical symptoms, serum thyroxine, TRAb, thyroid ultrasound and orbital computed tomography informed diagnoses.

The TCR originated in a woman in her twenties or thirties with Graves disease. Sequencing was performed on peripheral blood mononuclear cells (PBMCs), taken at new diagnosis, from a patient treated with antithyroid drugs. J is TRBJ1-6 and V is TRBV15; D is ambiguous. CDR3 DNA sequence: TGTGCCACCAGCAGAGGATGGGTTGATTCACCCCTCCACTTT. This codes for CATSRGWVDSPLHF.